The text below deals with one T cell receptor beta chain. Its antigen is undetermined. The data are from a study of cytomegalovirus exposure and HLA in healthy donors. Regarding the study as a whole: The study had only CMV serostatus as immune exposure information. Presence/absence analyses rested on an assumption that sequencing depth was roughly uniform across donors. TCR sequences were mostly rare, though some public TCRs occurred in many donors.

Primers included in the PCR were 60 Vbeta and 13 Jbeta primers. Data came from immunoSEQ multiplex PCR; TCRdb stores just in-frame clones and leaves some out. This repertoire shows 100,000 to 120,000 clones, about 61% found once; its top ten account for almost 8.5%. This CDR3 is 12 amino acids long. V was clipped by 4 bases and J by 4 bases, with 11 bases between them. Germline loops: CDR1 GTSNPN, CDR2 SVGIG (reference sequence). The receptor was isolated from a man in his late teens or twenties in good health and CMV-seropositive. V usage is TRBV30 and J usage is TRBJ2-7; D call uncertain. Material: PBMCs. Here the CDR3 DNA reads TGTGCCTGGACTCGAGACATGTACGAGCAGTACTTC. Protein: CAWTRDMYEQYF.